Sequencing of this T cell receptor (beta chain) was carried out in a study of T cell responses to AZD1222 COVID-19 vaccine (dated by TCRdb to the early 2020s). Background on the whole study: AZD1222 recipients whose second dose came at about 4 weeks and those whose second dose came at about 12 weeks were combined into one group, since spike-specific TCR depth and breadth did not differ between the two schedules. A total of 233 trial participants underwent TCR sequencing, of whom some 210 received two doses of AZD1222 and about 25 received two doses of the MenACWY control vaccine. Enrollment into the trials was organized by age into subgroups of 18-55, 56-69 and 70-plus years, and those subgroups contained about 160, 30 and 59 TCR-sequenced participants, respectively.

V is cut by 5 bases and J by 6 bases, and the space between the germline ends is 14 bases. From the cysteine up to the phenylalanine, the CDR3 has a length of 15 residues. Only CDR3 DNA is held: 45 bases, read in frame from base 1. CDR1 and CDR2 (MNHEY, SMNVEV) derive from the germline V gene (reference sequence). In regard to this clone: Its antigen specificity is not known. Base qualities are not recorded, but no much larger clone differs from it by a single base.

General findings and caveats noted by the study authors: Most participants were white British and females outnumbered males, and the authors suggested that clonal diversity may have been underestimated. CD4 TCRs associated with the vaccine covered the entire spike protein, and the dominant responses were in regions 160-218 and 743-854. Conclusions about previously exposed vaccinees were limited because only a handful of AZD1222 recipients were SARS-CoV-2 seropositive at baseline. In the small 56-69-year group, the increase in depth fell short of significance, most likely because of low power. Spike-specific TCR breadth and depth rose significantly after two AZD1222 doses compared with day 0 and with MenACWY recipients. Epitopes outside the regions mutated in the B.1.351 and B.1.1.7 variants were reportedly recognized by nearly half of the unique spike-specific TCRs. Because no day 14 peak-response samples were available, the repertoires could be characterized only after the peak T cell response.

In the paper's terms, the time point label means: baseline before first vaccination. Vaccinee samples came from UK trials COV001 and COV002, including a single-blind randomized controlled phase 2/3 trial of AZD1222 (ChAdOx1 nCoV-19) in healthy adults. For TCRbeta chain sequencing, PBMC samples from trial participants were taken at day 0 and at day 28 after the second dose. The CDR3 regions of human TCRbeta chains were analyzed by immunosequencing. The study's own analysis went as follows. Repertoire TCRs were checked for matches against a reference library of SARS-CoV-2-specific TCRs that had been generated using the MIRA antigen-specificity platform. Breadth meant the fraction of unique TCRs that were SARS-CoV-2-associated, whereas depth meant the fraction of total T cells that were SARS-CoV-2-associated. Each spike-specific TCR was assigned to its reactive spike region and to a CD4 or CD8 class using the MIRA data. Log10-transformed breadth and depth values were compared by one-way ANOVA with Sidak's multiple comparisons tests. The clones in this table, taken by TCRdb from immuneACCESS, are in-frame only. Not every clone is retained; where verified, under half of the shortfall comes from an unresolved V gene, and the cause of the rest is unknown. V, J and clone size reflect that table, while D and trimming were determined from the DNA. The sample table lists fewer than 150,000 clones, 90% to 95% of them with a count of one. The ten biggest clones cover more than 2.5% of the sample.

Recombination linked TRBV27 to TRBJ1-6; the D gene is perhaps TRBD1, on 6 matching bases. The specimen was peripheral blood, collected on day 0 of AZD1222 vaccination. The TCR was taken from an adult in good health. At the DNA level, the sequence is TGTGCCAGCAGTCAAACAGGGTTGAGTAATTCACCCCTCCACTTT. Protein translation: CASSQTGLSNSPLHF.